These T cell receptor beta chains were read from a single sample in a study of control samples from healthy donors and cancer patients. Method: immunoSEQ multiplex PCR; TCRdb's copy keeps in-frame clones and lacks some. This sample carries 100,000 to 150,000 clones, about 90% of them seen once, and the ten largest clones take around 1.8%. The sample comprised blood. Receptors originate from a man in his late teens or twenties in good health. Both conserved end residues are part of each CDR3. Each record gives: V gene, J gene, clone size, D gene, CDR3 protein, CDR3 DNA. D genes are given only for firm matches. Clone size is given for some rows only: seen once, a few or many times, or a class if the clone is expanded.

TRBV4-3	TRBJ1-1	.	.	CASSQDGAGVSSEAFF	TGCGCCAGCAGCCAAGACGGAGCGGGTGTTTCGTCGGAAGCTTTCTTT
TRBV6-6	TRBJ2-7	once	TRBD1	CASSLDRDSYEQYF	TGTGCCAGCAGTCTGGACAGGGACTCCTACGAGCAGTACTTC
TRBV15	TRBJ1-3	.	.	CATSRAAGDSGNTIYF	TGTGCCACCAGCAGAGCGGCAGGGGATAGTGGAAACACCATATATTTT
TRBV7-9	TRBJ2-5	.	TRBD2	CASSLGLAGEGYQETQYF	TGTGCCAGCAGCTTAGGACTAGCGGGAGAAGGGTACCAAGAGACCCAGTACTTC
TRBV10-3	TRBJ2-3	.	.	CAISRESTDTQYF	TGTGCCATCAGTAGGGAGAGCACAGATACGCAGTATTTT
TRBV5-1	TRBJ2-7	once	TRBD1	CASSSVQGARDEQYF	TGCGCCAGCAGCTCGGTACAGGGGGCTAGGGACGAGCAGTACTTC
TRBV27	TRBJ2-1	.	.	CASRTQGGGEQFF	TGTGCCAGCAGAACCCAGGGGGGGGGTGAGCAGTTCTTC
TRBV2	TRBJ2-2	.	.	CASRTGTNTGELFF	TGTGCCAGCAGAACCGGGACCAACACCGGGGAGCTGTTTTTT
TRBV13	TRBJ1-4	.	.	CASRRSMDGNEKLFF	TGTGCCAGCAGACGTTCGATGGACGGAAATGAAAAACTGTTTTTT
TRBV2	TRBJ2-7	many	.	CASSGGGSYEQYF	TGTGCCAGCAGTGGGGGCGGCTCCTACGAGCAGTACTTC
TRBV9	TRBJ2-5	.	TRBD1	CASSLGTGGQETQYF	TGTGCCAGCAGCCTAGGGACAGGGGGTCAAGAGACCCAGTACTTC
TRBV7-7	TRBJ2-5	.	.	CASSLAKATQETQYF	TGTGCTAGCAGCTTAGCGAAAGCGACCCAAGAGACCCAGTACTTC
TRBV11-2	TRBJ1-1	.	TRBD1	CASSLRQGNTEAFF	TGTGCCAGCAGCTTAAGACAGGGGAACACTGAAGCTTTCTTT
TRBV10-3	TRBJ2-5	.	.	CAISEPAGTGQETQYF	TGTGCCATCAGTGAGCCGGCGGGAACAGGACAAGAGACCCAGTACTTC
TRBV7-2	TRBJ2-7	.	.	CASSLRNIPGLSSYEQYF	TGTGCCAGCAGCCTAAGAAATATCCCGGGACTCAGCTCCTACGAGCAGTACTTC
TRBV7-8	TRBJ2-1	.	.	CASSPIRNEQFF	TGTGCCAGCAGCCCAATTCGGAATGAGCAGTTCTTC
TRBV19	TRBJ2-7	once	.	CASRQGSISGEQYF	TGTGCCAGTAGACAGGGTTCAATCTCGGGTGAGCAGTACTTC
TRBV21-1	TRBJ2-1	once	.	CASSSSGRCEQFF	TGTGCCAGCAGCTCCAGCGGGAGGTGTGAGCAGTTCTTC
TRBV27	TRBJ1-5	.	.	CASSVMGVEAAQHF	TGTGCCAGCAGTGTGATGGGGGTCGAGGCTGCCCAGCATTTT
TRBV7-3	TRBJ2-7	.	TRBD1	CASSLTGGGEQYF	TGTGCCAGCAGCTTGACAGGGGGTGGCGAGCAGTACTTC
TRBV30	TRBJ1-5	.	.	CAWSGGGDQPQHF	TGTGCCTGGAGTGGGGGGGGCGATCAGCCCCAGCATTTT
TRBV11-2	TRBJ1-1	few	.	CASSLEPGMNTEAFF	TGTGCCAGCAGCTTAGAACCGGGAATGAACACTGAAGCTTTCTTT
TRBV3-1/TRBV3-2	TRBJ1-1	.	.	CASSTGYTEAFF	TGTGCCAGCAGCACAGGATACACTGAAGCTTTCTTT
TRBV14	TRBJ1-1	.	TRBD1	CASSQWGTGRLGTEAFF	TGTGCCAGCAGCCAATGGGGGACAGGGAGGTTGGGCACTGAAGCTTTCTTT
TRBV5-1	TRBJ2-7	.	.	CASSLVGGEQYF	TGCGCCAGCAGCTTGGTAGGTGGCGAGCAGTACTTC
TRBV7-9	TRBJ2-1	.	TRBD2	CASSGTSVYNEQFF	TGTGCCAGCAGCGGGACTAGCGTCTACAATGAGCAGTTCTTC
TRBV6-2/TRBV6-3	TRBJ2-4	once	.	CASSYSTGSLAKNIQYF	TGTGCCAGCAGTTACTCGACCGGGAGTCTAGCCAAAAACATTCAGTACTTC
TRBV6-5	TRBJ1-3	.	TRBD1	CASSYGQGGNTIYF	TGTGCCAGCAGTTACGGACAGGGCGGAAACACCATATATTTT
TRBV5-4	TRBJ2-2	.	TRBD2	CASSLAAGADTGELFF	TGTGCCAGCAGCTTGGCGGCGGGAGCGGATACCGGGGAGCTGTTTTTT
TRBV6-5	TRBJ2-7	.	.	CASSRDTFYEQYF	TGTGCCAGCAGTCGGGACACTTTTTACGAGCAGTACTTC
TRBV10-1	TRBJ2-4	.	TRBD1	CASSTGPAKNIQYF	TGCGCCAGCTCGACAGGGCCTGCCAAAAACATTCAGTACTTC
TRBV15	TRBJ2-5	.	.	CATSRFETQYF	TGTGCCACCAGCAGGTTTGAGACCCAGTACTTC
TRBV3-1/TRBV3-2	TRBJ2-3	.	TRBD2	CASSPGEGQISTDTQYF	TGTGCCAGCAGCCCGGGGGAGGGTCAAATTAGCACAGATACGCAGTATTTT
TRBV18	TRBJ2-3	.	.	CASSLTGLEDTQYF	TGTGCCAGCTCACTGACGGGGCTGGAGGATACGCAGTATTTT
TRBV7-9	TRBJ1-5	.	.	CASSSYMPGLGLNQPQHF	TGTGCCAGCAGCTCATACATGCCGGGCCTTGGCCTCAATCAGCCCCAGCATTTT
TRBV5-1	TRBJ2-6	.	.	CASSLSWNSGANVLTF	TGCGCCAGCAGCTTGTCGTGGAACTCTGGGGCCAACGTCCTGACTTTC
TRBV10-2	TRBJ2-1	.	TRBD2	CASSELAGGYNEQFF	TGCGCCAGCAGTGAGTTAGCGGGAGGGTACAATGAGCAGTTCTTC
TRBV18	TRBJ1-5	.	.	CASSRVDGDNQPQHF	TGTGCCAGCTCCCGGGTGGACGGAGACAATCAGCCCCAGCATTTT
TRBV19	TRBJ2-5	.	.	CASSKPGLTPEETQYF	TGTGCCAGTAGTAAGCCTGGGCTCACCCCTGAAGAGACCCAGTACTTC
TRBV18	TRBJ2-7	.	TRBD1	CASSRGTGDPYEQYF	TGTGCCAGCTCACGTGGGACAGGGGACCCCTACGAGCAGTACTTC
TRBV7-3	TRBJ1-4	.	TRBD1	CASSFGQGRELFF	TGTGCCAGCAGCTTCGGACAGGGTCGGGAACTGTTTTTT
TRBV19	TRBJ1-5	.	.	CASSIGVAQPQHF	TGTGCCAGTAGTATAGGAGTAGCTCAGCCCCAGCATTTT
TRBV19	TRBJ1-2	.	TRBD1	CASSTPPDRVRHGYTF	TGTGCCAGTAGTACTCCCCCTGACAGGGTCCGGCATGGCTACACCTTC
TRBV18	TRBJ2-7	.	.	CASSRGDSSYEQYF	TGTGCCAGCTCAAGGGGGGACAGCTCCTACGAGCAGTACTTC
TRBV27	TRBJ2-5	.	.	CASSLFPVQETQYF	TGTGCCAGCAGTTTATTTCCAGTCCAAGAGACCCAGTACTTC
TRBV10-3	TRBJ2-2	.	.	CAIKLVKGPLTGELFF	TGTGCCATCAAGTTAGTTAAGGGACCTCTCACCGGGGAGCTGTTTTTT
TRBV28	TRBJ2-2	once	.	CASFGRGRSTGELFF	TGTGCCAGTTTCGGGAGAGGGCGGTCGACCGGGGAGCTGTTTTTT
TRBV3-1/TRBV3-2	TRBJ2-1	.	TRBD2	CASSQGSREGPPSYNEQFF	TGTGCCAGCAGCCAGGGGTCGCGGGAGGGCCCACCGTCCTACAATGAGCAGTTCTTC
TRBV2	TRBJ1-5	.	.	CASSGNSNQPQHF	TGTGCCAGCAGCGGCAATAGCAATCAGCCCCAGCATTTT
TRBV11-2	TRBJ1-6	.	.	CASSYFQNNSPLHF	TGTGCCAGCAGCTATTTCCAGAATAATTCACCCCTCCACTTT
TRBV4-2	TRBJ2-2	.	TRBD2	CASSQPGAGGGTGELFF	TGTGCCAGCAGCCAACCTGGCGCGGGAGGTGGGACCGGGGAGCTGTTTTTT
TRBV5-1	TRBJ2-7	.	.	CASSSSRDTSYEQYF	TGCGCCAGCAGCTCTTCCCGGGACACATCCTACGAGCAGTACTTC
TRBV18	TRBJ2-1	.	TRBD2	CASRGLAESNEQFF	TGTGCCAGCCGGGGACTAGCGGAAAGCAATGAGCAGTTCTTC
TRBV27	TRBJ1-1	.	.	CASSFGGNTEAFF	TGTGCCAGCAGTTTCGGGGGTAACACTGAAGCTTTCTTT
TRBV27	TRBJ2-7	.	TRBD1	CASGGQGGYEQYF	TGTGCCAGCGGGGGACAGGGCGGCTACGAGCAGTACTTC
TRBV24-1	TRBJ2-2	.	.	CATSDPGWKAGELFF	TGTGCCACCAGTGACCCCGGGTGGAAGGCCGGGGAGCTGTTTTTT
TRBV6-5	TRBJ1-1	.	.	CASGVQAREAFF	TGTGCCAGCGGGGTTCAGGCCCGAGAAGCTTTCTTT
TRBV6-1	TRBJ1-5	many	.	CASSEQAPIVYSNQPQHF	TGTGCCAGCAGTGAACAGGCCCCGATCGTCTATAGCAATCAGCCCCAGCATTTT
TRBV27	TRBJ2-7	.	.	CASSLGASYEQYF	TGTGCCAGCAGTTTAGGGGCCTCCTACGAGCAGTACTTC